A selection of T cell receptor beta chains follows, all from one sample in a study of OX40 agonist ivuxolimab in advanced cancers. This table comes from immunoSEQ multiplex PCR, and its TCRdb copy is limited to in-frame clones, with some not included. The sample holds about 12,000 clones, 80% to 90% seen once. Sequences were derived from CD4+ or CD8+ T cells sorted from blood, sampled in a trial of the OX40 agonist ivuxolimab. These receptors were collected from an adult with an advanced solid tumor such as melanoma, head and neck, liver or kidney cancer. Both conserved end residues are part of each CDR3. The D gene is left open where the match is weak. The size field is filled for only some rows; it gives once, few, many or a size class.

clone size	J gene	V gene	D gene	CDR3 protein
-	TRBJ2-3	TRBV28	TRBD2	CASLGVAGGYDTQYF
-	TRBJ2-7	TRBV19	TRBD2	CASSMGSGRTYEQYF
-	TRBJ2-1	TRBV5-5	TRBD2	CASSLPAGVNEQFF
-	TRBJ1-6	TRBV7-9	TRBD1	CAIQGQAWNSPLHF
-	TRBJ2-1	TRBV5-6	TRBD2	CASSPDTGTSPYNEQFF
-	TRBJ1-5	TRBV28	-	CASSPTGILNQPQHF
-	TRBJ2-1	TRBV9	TRBD2	CASSLTSGRRNEQFF
-	TRBJ2-7	TRBV5-6	-	CASSPVGRIYYEQYF
-	TRBJ2-7	TRBV18	TRBD1	CASSPGGQGRDPYEQYF
-	TRBJ2-2	TRBV4-3	TRBD1	CASSQDRGQGSTGELFF
-	TRBJ1-5	TRBV4-1	-	CASSSNNQPQHF
-	TRBJ2-7	TRBV27	-	CASSLYSGSSYEQYF
-	TRBJ2-2	TRBV4-3	-	CASSQRRVDTGELFF
once	-	TRBV4-1	TRBD2	CASSRGLAESYEQYF
-	TRBJ1-2	TRBV28	-	CASSLGGPYGYTF
-	TRBJ2-2	TRBV19	TRBD2	CASTGGAGELFF
-	TRBJ2-7	TRBV28	-	CASSFPSTEIKIEQYF
-	TRBJ1-4	TRBV7-9	TRBD1	CASSNLLTGPYEKLFF
-	TRBJ2-3	TRBV7-6	TRBD1	CASSPRDRHTDTQYF
-	TRBJ2-3	TRBV7-6	-	CASSSRTGGLSTDTQYF
-	TRBJ2-5	TRBV11-2	TRBD1	CASCGDRYQETQYF
once	TRBJ1-4	TRBV7-6	-	CASSPPLGGGANEKLFF
-	TRBJ2-1	TRBV5-8	TRBD1	CASSLNDRGGNEQFF
-	TRBJ2-7	TRBV28	TRBD2	CASSQVAGGVEQYF
-	TRBJ2-6	TRBV18	TRBD1	CASSRTGSYSGANVLTF
-	TRBJ1-3	TRBV12-2	-	CASRLPIDRERGMSSGNTIYF
-	TRBJ2-7	TRBV29-1	-	CSVLQGPYEQYF